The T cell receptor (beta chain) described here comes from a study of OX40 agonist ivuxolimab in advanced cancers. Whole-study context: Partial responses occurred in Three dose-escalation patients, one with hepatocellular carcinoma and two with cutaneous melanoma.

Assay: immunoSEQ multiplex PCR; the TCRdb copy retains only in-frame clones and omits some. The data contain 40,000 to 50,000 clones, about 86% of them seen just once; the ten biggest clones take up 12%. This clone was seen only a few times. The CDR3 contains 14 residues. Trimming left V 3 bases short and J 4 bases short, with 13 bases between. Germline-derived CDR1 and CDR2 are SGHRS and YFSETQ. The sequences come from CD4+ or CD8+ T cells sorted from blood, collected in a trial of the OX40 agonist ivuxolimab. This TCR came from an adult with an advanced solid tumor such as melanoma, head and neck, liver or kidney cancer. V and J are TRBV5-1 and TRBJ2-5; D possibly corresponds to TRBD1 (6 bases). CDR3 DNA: TGCGCCAGCAGCTCACAGGGTATCCGAGAGACCCAGTACTTC. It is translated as CASSSQGIRETQYF.